This T cell receptor beta chain is from a study of technical replicates of blood from a handful of donors. This CDR3 is built from 11 residues. The germline V gene encodes CDR1 MNHEY and CDR2 SMNVEV (reference sequence). V lost 3 bases and J lost 6, with 6 bases in between. Clones were read by immunoSEQ multiplex PCR, and TCRdb kept only the in-frame ones, dropping some. The sample contains around 70,000 clones, 90% to 95% of which appear only once. The sample was T cells isolated from PBMCs. V and J are TRBV27 and TRBJ2-7, with D unresolved. The receptor's source is a human donor in good health. The CDR3 sequence: CASSFGFEQYF. Written as DNA, the CDR3 is TGTGCCAGCAGTTTTGGCTTCGAGCAGTACTTC.